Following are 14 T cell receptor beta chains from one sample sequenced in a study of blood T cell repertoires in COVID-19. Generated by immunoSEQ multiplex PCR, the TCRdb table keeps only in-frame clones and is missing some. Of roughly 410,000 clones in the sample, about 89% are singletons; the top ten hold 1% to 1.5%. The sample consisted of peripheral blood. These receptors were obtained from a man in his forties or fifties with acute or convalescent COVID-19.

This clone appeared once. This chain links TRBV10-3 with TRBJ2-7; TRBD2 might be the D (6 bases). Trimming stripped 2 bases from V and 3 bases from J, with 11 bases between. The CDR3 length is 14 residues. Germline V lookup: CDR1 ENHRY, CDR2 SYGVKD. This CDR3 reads CAISEDGSGYEQYF. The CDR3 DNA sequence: TGTGCCATCAGTGAGGACGGGAGTGGCTACGAGCAGTACTTC.

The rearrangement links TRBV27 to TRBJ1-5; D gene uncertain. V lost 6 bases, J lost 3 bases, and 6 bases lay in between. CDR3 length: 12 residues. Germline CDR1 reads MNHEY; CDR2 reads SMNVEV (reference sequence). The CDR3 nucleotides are TGTGCCAGCAGGGGCGTCAATCAGCCCCAGCATTTT. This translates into CASRGVNQPQHF.

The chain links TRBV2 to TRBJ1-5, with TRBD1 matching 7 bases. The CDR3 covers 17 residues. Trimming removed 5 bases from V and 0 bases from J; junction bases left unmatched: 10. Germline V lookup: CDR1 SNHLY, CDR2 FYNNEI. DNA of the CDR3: TGTGCCAGCAGTAGAAGCCTCCGGGACAGTAGCAATCAGCCCCAGCATTTT. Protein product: CASSRSLRDSSNQPQHF.

The CDR3, as DNA: TGCGCCAGCTACTATCTGCCGGTCACAGATACGCAGTATTTT. The encoded protein is CASYYLPVTDTQYF. The chain joins TRBV5-1 to TRBJ2-3; no clear D. Trimming pared 7 bases from V and 2 bases from J, leaving 14 bases between. The germline gives CDR1 SGHRS, CDR2 YFSETQ. CDR3 length equals 14 residues.

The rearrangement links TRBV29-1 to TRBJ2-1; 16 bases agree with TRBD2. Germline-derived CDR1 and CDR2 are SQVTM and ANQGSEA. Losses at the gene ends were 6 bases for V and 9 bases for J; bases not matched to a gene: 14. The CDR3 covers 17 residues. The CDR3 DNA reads TGCAGCGTGTTTCGAGGGACTAGCGGGGGGGCCTTGGGTGAGCAGTTCTTC. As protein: CSVFRGTSGGALGEQFF.

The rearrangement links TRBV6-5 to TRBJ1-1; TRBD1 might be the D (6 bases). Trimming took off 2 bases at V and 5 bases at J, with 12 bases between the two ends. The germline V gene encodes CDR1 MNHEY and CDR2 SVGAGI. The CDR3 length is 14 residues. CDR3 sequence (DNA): TGTGCCAGCAGTTACACATACAGGGCTACTGAAGCTTTCTTT. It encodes CASSYTYRATEAFF.

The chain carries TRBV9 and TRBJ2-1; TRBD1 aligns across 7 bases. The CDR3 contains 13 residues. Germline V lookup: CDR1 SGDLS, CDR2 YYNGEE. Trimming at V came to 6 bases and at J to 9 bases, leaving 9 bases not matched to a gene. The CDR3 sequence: CASKTGDGGEQFF. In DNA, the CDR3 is TGTGCCAGCAAAACAGGGGATGGCGGTGAGCAGTTCTTC.

CDR3 sequence (DNA): TGTGCCAGCACCGGGACTGCCGCCTACGAGCAGTACTTC. As protein: CASTGTAAYEQYF. V is TRBV2 and J is TRBJ2-7; D may be TRBD2 (6 bases). This CDR3 has 13 residues. V dropped 7 bases and J dropped 2 bases, with 12 bases sitting between them. Germline-derived CDR1 and CDR2 are SNHLY and FYNNEI.

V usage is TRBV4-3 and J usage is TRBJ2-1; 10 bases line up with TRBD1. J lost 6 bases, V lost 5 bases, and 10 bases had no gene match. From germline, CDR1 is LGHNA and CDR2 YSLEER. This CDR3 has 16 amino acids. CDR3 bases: TGCGCCAGCAGCAGAACCGGGACAGGGGTTCGCAATGAGCAGTTCTTC. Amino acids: CASSRTGTGVRNEQFF.

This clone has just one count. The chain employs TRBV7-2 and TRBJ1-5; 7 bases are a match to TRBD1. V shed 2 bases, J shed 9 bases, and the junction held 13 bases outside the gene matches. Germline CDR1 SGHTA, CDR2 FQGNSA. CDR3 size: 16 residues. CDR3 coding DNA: TGTGCCAGCAGCTTATCTCACAGGGCAGGGGGTCGGCCCCAGCATTTT. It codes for CASSLSHRAGGRPQHF.

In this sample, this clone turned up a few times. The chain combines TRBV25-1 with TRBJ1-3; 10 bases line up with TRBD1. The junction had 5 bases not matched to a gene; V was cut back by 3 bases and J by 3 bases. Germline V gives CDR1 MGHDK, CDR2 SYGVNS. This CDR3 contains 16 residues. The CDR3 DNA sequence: TGTGCCAGCAGTGATCCGGGGACAGGGGTTGGAAACACCATATATTTT. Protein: CASSDPGTGVGNTIYF.

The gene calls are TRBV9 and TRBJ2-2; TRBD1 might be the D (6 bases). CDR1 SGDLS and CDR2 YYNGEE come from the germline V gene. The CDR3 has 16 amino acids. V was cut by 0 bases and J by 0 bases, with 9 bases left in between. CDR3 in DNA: TGTGCCAGCAGCGTAGGGCGGACAGCGAACACCGGGGAGCTGTTTTTT. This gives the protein CASSVGRTANTGELFF.

The CDR3 DNA reads TGTGCCAGCAGTTCACAGGGGGGCCGCTACGAGCAGTACTTC. Encoded protein: CASSSQGGRYEQYF. The chain combines TRBV25-1 with TRBJ2-7; 8 nucleotides align to TRBD1. The CDR3 length is 14 residues. The ends lost 5 bases at V and 3 bases at J; junction bases unmatched: 6. The germline CDR1 and CDR2 sequences are MGHDK and SYGVNS.

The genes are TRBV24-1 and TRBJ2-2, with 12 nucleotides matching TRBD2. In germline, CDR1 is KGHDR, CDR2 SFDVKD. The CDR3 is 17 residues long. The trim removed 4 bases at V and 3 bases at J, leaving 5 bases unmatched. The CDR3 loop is CATSEGGTSGYTGELFF. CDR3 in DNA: TGTGCCACCAGTGAGGGCGGGACTAGCGGGTACACCGGGGAGCTGTTTTTT.